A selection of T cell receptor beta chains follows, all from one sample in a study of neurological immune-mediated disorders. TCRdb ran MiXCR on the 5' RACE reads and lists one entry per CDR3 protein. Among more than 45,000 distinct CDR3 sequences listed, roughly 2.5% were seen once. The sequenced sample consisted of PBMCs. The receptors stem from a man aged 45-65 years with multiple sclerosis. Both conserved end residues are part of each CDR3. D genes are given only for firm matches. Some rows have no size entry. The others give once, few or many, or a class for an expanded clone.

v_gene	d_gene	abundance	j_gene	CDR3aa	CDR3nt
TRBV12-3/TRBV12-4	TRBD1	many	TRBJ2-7	CASKDRNPPYEQYF	TGTGCCAGCAAGGACAGGAACCCACCCTACGAGCAGTACTTC
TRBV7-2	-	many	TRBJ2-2	CASSSIRVTGELFF	TGTGCCAGCAGCTCAATCAGGGTTACCGGGGAGCTGTTTTTT
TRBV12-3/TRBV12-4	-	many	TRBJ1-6	CASRPTGNWNSPLHF	TGTGCCAGCAGACCGACAGGAAATTGGAATTCACCCCTCCACTTT
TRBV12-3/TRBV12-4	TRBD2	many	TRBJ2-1	CASVSGGAYEQFF	TGTGCCAGCGTGAGCGGGGGGGCGTATGAGCAGTTCTTC
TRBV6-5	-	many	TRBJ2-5	CASLPRAGAQETQYF	TGTGCCAGCCTTCCCCGGGCGGGGGCACAAGAGACCCAGTACTTC
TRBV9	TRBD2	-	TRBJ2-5	CASSVERGGRETKYF	TGTGCTAGCAGCGTAGAACGGGGGGGCAGGGAGACCAAGTACTTC
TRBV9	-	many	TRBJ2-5	CASSPPTARETQYF	TGTGCCAGCAGCCCGCCGACGGCACGAGAGACCCAGTACTTC
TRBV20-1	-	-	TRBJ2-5	CSAKGGSSRLQETQYF	TGCAGTGCCAAGGGGGGGTCTAGCAGACTCCAAGAGACCCAGTACTTC
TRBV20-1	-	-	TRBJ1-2	CSVTQGASYGYTF	TGCAGTGTAACACAAGGGGCTTCCTATGGCTACACCTTC
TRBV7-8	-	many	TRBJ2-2	CASSPEPRGNTGELFF	TGTGCCAGCAGCCCCGAACCGCGGGGGAACACCGGGGAGCTGTTTTTT
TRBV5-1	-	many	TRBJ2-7	CASSSVWDEGSREQYF	TGCGCCAGCAGCTCGGTGTGGGACGAGGGCAGCCGCGAGCAGTACTTC
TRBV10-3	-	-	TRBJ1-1	CAISGQGGDTEAFF	TGTGCCATCAGTGGTCAGGGAGGGGACACTGAAGCTTTCTTT
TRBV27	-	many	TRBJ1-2	CASSLNRVNYGYTF	TGTGCCAGCAGTTTAAACAGGGTGAACTATGGCTACACCTTC
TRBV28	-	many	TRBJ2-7	CASRKGSSYEQYF	TGTGCCAGCCGCAAGGGGAGCTCCTACGAGCAGTACTTC
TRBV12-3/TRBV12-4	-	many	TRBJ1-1	CASAATALMNTEAFF	TGTGCCAGCGCAGCGACAGCGCTCATGAACACTGAAGCTTTCTTT
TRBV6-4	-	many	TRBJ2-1	CASSDQSYNEQFF	TGTGCCAGCAGTGACCAGTCCTACAATGAGCAGTTCTTC
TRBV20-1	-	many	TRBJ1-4	CSVQANEKLFF	TGCAGTGTTCAAGCTAATGAAAAACTGTTTTTT
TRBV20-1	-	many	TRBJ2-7	CSARVPGPGYEQYF	TGCAGTGCTAGAGTCCCGGGCCCGGGCTACGAGCAGTACTTC
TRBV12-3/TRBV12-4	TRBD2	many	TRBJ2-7	CASSFGLGGTYEQYF	TGTGCCAGCAGTTTTGGCCTGGGAGGGACCTACGAGCAGTACTTC
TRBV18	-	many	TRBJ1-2	CASSPPSGVGYTF	TGTGCCAGCTCACCACCCTCAGGGGTTGGCTACACCTTC
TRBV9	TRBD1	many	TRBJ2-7	CASSGDRGYEQYF	TGTGCCAGCTCCGGGGACAGGGGCTACGAGCAGTACTTC
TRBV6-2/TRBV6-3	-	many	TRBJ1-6	CASSSFKDVRGSPLHF	TGTGCCAGCAGCTCCTTTAAAGACGTGAGGGGGTCACCCCTCCACTTT
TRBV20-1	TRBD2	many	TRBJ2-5	CSAGLGSQQETQYF	TGCAGTGCTGGACTAGGCTCCCAACAAGAGACCCAGTACTTC
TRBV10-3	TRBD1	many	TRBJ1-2	CAISWTGGGEGYTF	TGTGCCATCAGTTGGACAGGGGGCGGTGAAGGCTACACCTTC
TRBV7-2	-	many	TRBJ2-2	CASRFREVNTGELFF	TGTGCCAGCAGATTTAGGGAGGTGAACACCGGGGAGCTGTTTTTT
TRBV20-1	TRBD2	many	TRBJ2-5	CSARVGSGGQETQYF	TGCAGTGCTAGAGTAGGCAGCGGGGGCCAAGAGACCCAGTACTTC
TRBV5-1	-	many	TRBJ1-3	CASSFGSSGNTIYF	TGCGCCAGCAGCTTTGGCAGCTCTGGAAACACCATATATTTT